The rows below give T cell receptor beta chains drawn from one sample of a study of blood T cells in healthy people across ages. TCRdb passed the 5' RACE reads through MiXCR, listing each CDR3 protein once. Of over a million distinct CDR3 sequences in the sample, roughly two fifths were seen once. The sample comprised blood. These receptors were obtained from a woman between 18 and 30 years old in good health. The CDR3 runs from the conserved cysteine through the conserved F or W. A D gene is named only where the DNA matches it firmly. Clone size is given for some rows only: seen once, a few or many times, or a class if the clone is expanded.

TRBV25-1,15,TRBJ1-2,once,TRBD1,CASSGLGQGAQGYTF,TGTGCCAGCAGTGGACTAGGGCAGGGGGCTCAAGGCTACACCTTC
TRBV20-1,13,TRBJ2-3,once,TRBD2,CSPKWEGSDTQYF,TGCAGTCCCAAGTGGGAGGGGTCAGATACGCAGTATTTT
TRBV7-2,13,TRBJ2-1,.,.,CASSPGGGYEQFF,TGTGCCAGCAGCCCTGGCGGTGGGTATGAGCAGTTCTTC
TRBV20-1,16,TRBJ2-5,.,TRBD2,CSAFPSGGALYNEQYF,TGCAGTGCCTTTCCAAGCGGGGGGGCCTTGTACAATGAGCAGTACTTC
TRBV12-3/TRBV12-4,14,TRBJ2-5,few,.,CASSLALRAETQYF,TGTGCCAGCAGTTTAGCGCTCAGGGCGGAGACCCAGTACTTC
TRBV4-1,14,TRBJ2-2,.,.,CASSPLLLTGELFF,TGCGCCAGCAGCCCTCTCCTGCTGACCGGGGAGCTGTTTTTT
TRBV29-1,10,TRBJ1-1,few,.,CSVWTQEAFF,TGCAGCGTTTGGACCCAGGAAGCTTTCTTT
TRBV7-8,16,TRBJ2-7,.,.,CASGARVDTLSYEQYF,TGTGCCAGCGGGGCGAGAGTCGACACACTATCCTACGAGCAGTACTTC
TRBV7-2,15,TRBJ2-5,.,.,CASNGEGGRWETQYF,TGTGCCAGCAATGGAGAGGGGGGCCGATGGGAGACCCAGTACTTC
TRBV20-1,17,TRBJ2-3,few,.,CSARPPVDPTSTDTQYF,TGCAGTGCTAGACCCCCCGTGGATCCGACTAGCACAGATACGCAGTATTTT
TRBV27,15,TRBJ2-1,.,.,CASSLSRGGSNGQFF,TGTGCCAGCAGTTTATCACGGGGTGGGAGCAATGGGCAGTTCTTC
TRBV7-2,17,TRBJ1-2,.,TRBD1,CASSNPGQQLPNYGYTF,TGTGCCAGCAGTAATCCGGGACAGCAACTACCTAACTATGGCTACACCTTC
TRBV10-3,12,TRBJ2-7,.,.,CAIGRQSYEQYF,TGTGCCATCGGTCGACAGTCCTACGAGCAGTACTTC
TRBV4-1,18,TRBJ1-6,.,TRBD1,CASSQDQVRTGLNSPLHF,TGCGCCAGCAGCCAAGATCAGGTACGGACAGGATTGAATTCACCCCTCCACTTT
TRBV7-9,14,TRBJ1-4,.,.,CASSSQDSNEKLFF,TGTGCCAGCAGCTCCCAGGACAGTAATGAAAAACTGTTTTTT
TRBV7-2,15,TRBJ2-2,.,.,CASSYDRRGTGELFF,TGTGCCAGCAGCTACGACAGGCGGGGCACCGGGGAGCTGTTTTTT
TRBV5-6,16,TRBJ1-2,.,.,CASSSLGQDINYGYTF,TGTGCCAGCAGCTCCCTAGGGCAGGACATTAACTATGGCTACACCTTC
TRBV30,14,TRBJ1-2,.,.,CAWSVDRLEYGYTF,TGTGCCTGGAGTGTAGACAGGTTAGAGTATGGCTACACCTTC
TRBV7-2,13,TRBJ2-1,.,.,CASSSYFFNEQFF,TGTGCCAGCAGCTCTTACTTTTTTAATGAGCAGTTCTTC
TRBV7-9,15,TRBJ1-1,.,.,CASSRERSLNTEAFF,TGTGCCAGCAGCAGAGAAAGGTCCCTGAACACTGAAGCTTTCTTT
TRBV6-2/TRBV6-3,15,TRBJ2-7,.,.,CASGKGRDSYNEQYF,TGTGCCAGCGGAAAGGGGCGGGACTCCTACAATGAGCAGTACTTC
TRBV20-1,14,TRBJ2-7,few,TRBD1,CSASTGQGFDEQYF,TGCAGTGCTAGTACAGGACAGGGGTTCGACGAGCAGTACTTC
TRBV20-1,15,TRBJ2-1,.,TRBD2,CSASVLAGSLSEQFF,TGCAGTGCTAGTGTACTAGCGGGCTCTTTAAGTGAGCAGTTCTTC
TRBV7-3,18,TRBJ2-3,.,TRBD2,CASSFQGGSGTSTDTQYF,TGTGCCAGCAGCTTTCAAGGAGGTAGCGGGACTAGCACAGATACGCAGTATTTT
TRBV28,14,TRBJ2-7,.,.,CASTTPGRSYEQYF,TGTGCCAGCACCACCCCCGGCAGATCCTACGAGCAGTACTTC
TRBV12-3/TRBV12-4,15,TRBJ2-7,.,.,CASSFGTGTYYEQYF,TGTGCCAGCAGTTTCGGAACAGGGACATACTACGAGCAGTACTTC
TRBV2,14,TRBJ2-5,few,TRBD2,CASSDGLAEETQYF,TGTGCCAGCAGTGATGGGCTAGCGGAAGAGACCCAGTACTTC
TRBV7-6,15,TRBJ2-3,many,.,CASSLVGASTDTQYF,TGTGCCAGCAGCTTAGTAGGGGCAAGCACAGATACGCAGTATTTT
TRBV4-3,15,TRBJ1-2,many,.,CASSQDGGGRIGYTF,TGCGCCAGCAGCCAAGATGGAGGTGGCCGAATTGGCTACACCTTC